These T cell receptor beta chains were read from a single sample in a study of CD8 T cells in Susac syndrome. TCRdb ran MiXCR on the immunoSEQ multiplex PCR reads and lists one entry per CDR3 protein. The data hold more than 55,000 distinct CDR3 sequences, with roughly 95% observed a single time. The specimen was CD4+ T cells from PBMCs. The source is a human donor with multiple sclerosis. Both conserved end residues are part of each CDR3. Fields, in order: D gene, V gene, clone size, J gene, CDR3 protein, CDR3 DNA. The D gene is left open where the match is weak. Clone size is not always given. Where it is, it says once, few, many or a class for expanded clones.

-	TRBV7-8	-	TRBJ1-6	CASSPPYLEGHSPLHF	TGTGCCAGCAGCCCGCCTTACTTAGAAGGGCATTCACCCCTCCACTTT
TRBD2	TRBV7-9	-	TRBJ2-5	CASSFGQGGPWETQYF	TGTGCCAGCAGCTTCGGGCAGGGAGGGCCGTGGGAGACCCAGTACTTC
-	TRBV7-2	-	TRBJ2-2	CASGLQGRDTGELFF	TGTGCCAGCGGCTTACAGGGGAGGGACACCGGGGAGCTGTTTTTT
TRBD1	TRBV5-1	-	TRBJ1-5	CASSLGGQGNQPQHF	TGCGCCAGCAGCTTGGGGGGACAGGGGAATCAGCCCCAGCATTTT
-	TRBV5-6	-	TRBJ2-1	CASSFGDTYNEQFF	TGTGCCAGCAGCTTTGGGGACACCTACAATGAGCAGTTCTTC
-	TRBV7-2	-	TRBJ2-5	CASSAITAGQETQYF	TGTGCCAGCAGCGCCATAACTGCGGGACAAGAGACCCAGTACTTC
-	TRBV3-1	-	TRBJ1-4	CASSQASGKLFF	TGTGCCAGCAGCCAAGCCTCTGGAAAACTGTTTTTT
-	TRBV6-5	-	TRBJ1-1	CASTTRADKNTEAFF	TGTGCCAGCACCACGCGGGCAGATAAGAACACTGAAGCTTTCTTT
-	TRBV20-1	-	TRBJ2-2	CSASRGRNTGELFF	TGCAGTGCTTCACGGGGGAGGAACACCGGGGAGCTGTTTTTT
TRBD1	TRBV24-1	-	TRBJ1-5	CATSDRDRGLNQPQHF	TGTGCCACCAGTGATAGGGACAGGGGGCTAAATCAGCCCCAGCATTTT
-	TRBV28	once	TRBJ1-2	CASSLVGQDGIKGRGYTF	TGTGCCAGCAGTTTAGTAGGGCAGGACGGAATCAAAGGAAGGGGCTACACCTTC
-	TRBV7-9	once	TRBJ2-5	CASTRGEGETQYF	TGTGCCAGCACCAGGGGAGAGGGAGAGACCCAGTACTTC
-	TRBV9	-	TRBJ2-3	CASSVVTDTQYF	TGTGCCAGCAGCGTAGTCACAGATACGCAGTATTTT
-	TRBV15	-	TRBJ1-1	CATSRSLGGPGNTEAFF	TGTGCCACCAGCAGGTCTCTCGGGGGGCCGGGGAACACTGAAGCTTTCTTT
TRBD2	TRBV29-1	-	TRBJ2-7	CSVDTSGADYEQYF	TGCAGCGTTGACACTAGCGGGGCAGACTACGAGCAGTACTTC
-	TRBV3-1	-	TRBJ2-5	CASSQAPSETQYF	TGTGCCAGCAGCCAAGCTCCCTCAGAGACCCAGTACTTC
-	TRBV20-1	-	TRBJ2-5	CSASTGGEETQYF	TGCAGTGCTTCCACAGGGGGGGAAGAGACCCAGTACTTC
TRBD2	TRBV11-3	-	TRBJ2-1	CASSPGLAGYNEQFF	TGTGCCAGCAGCCCTGGGCTAGCGGGGTACAATGAGCAGTTCTTC
TRBD1	TRBV10-3	-	TRBJ1-2	CAITSKDRGDYGYTF	TGTGCCATCACGAGTAAGGACAGGGGCGACTATGGCTACACCTTC
-	TRBV5-1	-	TRBJ2-5	CASSIQGIQETQYF	TGCGCCAGCAGCATTCAGGGGATCCAAGAGACCCAGTACTTC
-	TRBV7-3	few	TRBJ2-5	CASSRDRQETQYF	TGTGCCAGCAGCCGTGACAGACAAGAGACCCAGTACTTC
-	TRBV29-1	-	TRBJ2-7	CSVERLEEQYF	TGCAGCGTCGAAAGACTCGAAGAGCAGTACTTC